The 20 T cell receptor beta chains given below trace back to one sample, sequenced in a study of blood T cell repertoires in COVID-19. TCRdb's copy holds only in-frame clones and misses some; the assay was immunoSEQ multiplex PCR. The data hold just over 650,000 clones, with about nine tenths observed a single time. Sequences were obtained from peripheral blood. The receptor source for this set is a woman younger than 35 with acute or convalescent COVID-19.

The chain has TRBV10-3 and TRBJ1-1; D gene uncertain. Germline V CDR1 and CDR2: ENHRY, SYGVKD. The CDR3 is made up of 15 amino acids. V lost 0 bases to trimming and J lost 0 bases, with 8 bases between them. This chain's CDR3 is CAISESFPLNTEAFF. CDR3 sequence (DNA): TGTGCCATCAGTGAGTCGTTCCCTTTGAACACTGAAGCTTTCTTT.

The chain joins TRBV5-1 to TRBJ2-7, with 9 bases that match TRBD1. V was clipped by 0 bases and J by 2 bases; unmatched bases: 6. Germline V gives CDR1 SGHRS, CDR2 YFSETQ. CDR3 length: 16 residues. The CDR3 reads CASSLAGTGIPYEQYF. The CDR3, as DNA: TGCGCCAGCAGCTTGGCCGGGACAGGGATCCCCTACGAGCAGTACTTC.

The chain employs TRBV5-1 and TRBJ1-1; the D is unclear. The V and J ends lost 6 bases and 0 bases respectively, with 18 bases between them. Looked up from germline, CDR1 is SGHRS and CDR2 is YFSETQ. This CDR3 is built from 16 residues. The CDR3 here is CASMREGSTLNTEAFF. The CDR3 DNA reads as TGCGCCAGCATGAGGGAAGGGTCCACACTGAACACTGAAGCTTTCTTT. The full variable domain, completed using reference TRBV5-1 and TRBJ1-1, is KAGVTQTPRYLIKTRGQQVTLSCSPISGHRSVSWYQQTPGQGLQFLFEYFSETQRNKGNFPGRFSGRQFSNSRSEMNVSTLELGDSALYLCASMREGSTLNTEAFFGQGTRLTVV.

This chain links TRBV19 with TRBJ1-2; TRBD1 agrees at 9 bases. The V segment lost 3 bases and the J segment 4 bases; nucleotides outside the gene matches: 12. The CDR3 spans 17 residues. Germline loops: CDR1 LNHDA, CDR2 SQIVND (reference sequence). CDR3 region: CASSIPGQGISGYGYTF. CDR3 nucleotides: TGTGCCAGTAGTATCCCGGGACAGGGAATTTCGGGCTATGGCTACACCTTC.

The genes are TRBV18 and TRBJ2-7; TRBD1 matches 9 bases. V was clipped by 10 bases and J by 3 bases; unmatched bases: 7. Per the germline V gene, CDR1 is KGHSH and CDR2 is LQKENI. This CDR3 has 13 amino acids. CDR3 DNA sequence: TGTGCCACCCAAAACAGGGGGCACTACGAGCAGTACTTC. It encodes CATQNRGHYEQYF.

This chain links TRBV7-2 with TRBJ2-7; 10 bases are a match to TRBD2. V shed 5 bases, J shed 7 bases, and the junction held 8 bases outside the gene matches. The CDR3 consists of 14 residues. Looked up from germline, CDR1 is SGHTA and CDR2 is FQGNSA. CDR3 DNA sequence: TGTGCCAGCAGCGCCAGCGGGGGGGCCCTTGAGCAGTACTTC. It codes for CASSASGGALEQYF.

This clone was detected only once. The gene calls are TRBV4-3 and TRBJ2-1; TRBD2 agrees at 9 bases. This CDR3 comprises 12 residues. CDR1 and CDR2 from the germline V gene are LGHNA and YSLEER. J was trimmed by 15 bases and V by 1 base; bases with no gene match: 4. In DNA, the CDR3 is TGCGCCAGCAGCCAAGCCGGGACTAGCCTGTTCTTC. Translating it yields CASSQAGTSLFF.

The genes are TRBV7-3 and TRBJ1-4; no clear D. CDR1 and CDR2 (germline): SGHTA, FQGTGA. The CDR3 length is 15 residues. Trimming removed 3 bases from V and 3 bases from J, with 11 bases in between. In DNA form, the CDR3 reads TGTGCCAGCAGCTTGAGAGGGCTACCTAATGAAAAACTGTTTTTT. This translates into CASSLRGLPNEKLFF. The complete variable domain, with remaining parts taken from reference TRBV7-3 and TRBJ1-4, reads GAGVSQTPSNKVTEKGKYVELRCDPISGHTALYWYRQSLGQGPEFLIYFQGTGAADDSGLPNDRFFAVRPEGSVSTLKIQRTERGDSAVYLCASSLRGLPNEKLFFGSGTQLSVL.

The gene calls are TRBV19 and TRBJ2-7; 9 bases map to TRBD1. CDR3 length: 15 residues. Germline CDR1 is LNHDA and CDR2 is SQIVND (reference sequence). Trimming took 6 bases from V and 6 from J; bases not matched to a gene: 12. The CDR3 spells CASSLGQGSFFEQYF. CDR3 nucleotide sequence: TGTGCCAGTAGCCTCGGACAGGGGAGCTTTTTCGAGCAGTACTTC.

Here the CDR3 reads CASSRHGQGVREAFF. The DNA of the CDR3 is TGTGCCAGCAGCCGACACGGACAGGGGGTCAGGGAAGCTTTCTTT. The chain couples TRBV3-1 (or the pseudogene TRBV3-2) to TRBJ1-1; the match to TRBD1 covers 10 bases. The V and J ends lost 4 bases and 8 bases, in that order; junction bases with no gene match: 10. This CDR3 comprises 15 residues. Per germline, CDR1 LGHDT and CDR2 YNNKEL (reference sequence).

This clone was observed a single time. The chain uses TRBV7-2 and TRBJ2-7, with 8 bases fitting TRBD1. Germline assignment: CDR1 SGHTA and CDR2 FQGNSA. There are 13 residues in the CDR3. The J segment lost 4 bases and the V segment lost 1 base, leaving 0 bases of the junction unmatched. CDR3 sequence: CASSLDRGYEQYF. In DNA, the CDR3 is TGTGCCAGCAGCTTAGACAGGGGGTACGAGCAGTACTTC. The whole variable domain, filled in from reference TRBV7-2 and TRBJ2-7, reads GAGVSQSPSNKVTEKGKDVELRCDPISGHTALYWYRQSLGQGLEFLIYFQGNSAPDKSGLPSDRFSAERTGGSVSTLTIQRTQQEDSAVYLCASSLDRGYEQYFGPGTRLTVT.

Regarding this clone: This same CDR3 is encoded by further DNA sequences in the sample. This chain connects TRBV6-5 to TRBJ1-3; a possible D gene is TRBD1 (5 bases). Germline V gene sequence: CDR1 MNHEY, CDR2 SVGAGI. CDR3 length: 14 amino acids. V was pared by 6 bases and J by 0 bases, with 9 bases between. As DNA, the CDR3 is TGTGCCAGCAGCCGCGGGGGCTCTGGAAACACCATATATTTT. Protein sequence: CASSRGGSGNTIYF.

The chain carries TRBV5-5 and TRBJ1-5; TRBD1 matches at 8 bases. The CDR3 length is 14 residues. Per germline, CDR1 SGHKS and CDR2 YYEKEE (reference sequence). V trimming: 4 bases; J trimming: 5 bases; junction bases outside the gene matches: 5. CDR3 nucleotide sequence: TGTGCCAGCAGCCTCCGACAGGGGCATCAGCCCCAGCATTTT. Residues: CASSLRQGHQPQHF.

The genes are TRBV5-6 and TRBJ2-1; TRBD1 is a possible D gene (7 bases). Germline V gene sequence: CDR1 SGHDT, CDR2 YYEEEE. The CDR3 is 16 residues long. Between the trimmed V and J ends, which lost 4 bases and 0 bases, there was a span of 14 bases. The chain's CDR3 is CASSQRGRGSYNEQFF. The CDR3 DNA reads TGTGCCAGCAGCCAAAGGGGGCGGGGCTCCTACAATGAGCAGTTCTTC.

This clone was recorded a few times. CDR3 sequence reads: CASSIKGAEQYF. The DNA of the CDR3 is TGTGCCAGCAGTATTAAAGGGGCAGAGCAGTACTTC. The V gene is TRBV7-9, the J gene TRBJ2-7, with a possible D match to TRBD1 (5 bases). Trimming pared 6 bases from V and 7 bases from J, leaving 13 bases between. Germline values: CDR1 SEHNR, CDR2 FQNEAQ (reference sequence). The CDR3 sequence is 12 residues long.

The chain joins TRBV7-8 to TRBJ1-6, with TRBD1 matching over 9 bases. CDR1 is SGHVS, CDR2 FQNEAQ, per germline. This CDR3 is 16 amino acids long. The V segment lost 4 bases and the J segment 7 bases; nucleotides outside the gene matches: 8. The chain's CDR3 is CASSSYTGTGNSPLHF. The CDR3 bases are TGTGCCAGCAGCTCGTATACCGGGACAGGGAATTCACCCCTCCACTTT.

CDR3 in amino acids: CASSFPPNTGELFF. The CDR3 DNA follows: TGTGCCAGCAGCTTTCCTCCGAACACCGGGGAGCTGTTTTTT. The rearrangement links TRBV11-2 to TRBJ2-2, with unresolved D. This CDR3 is 14 amino acids long. The V and J ends lost 3 bases and 0 bases respectively, with 5 bases between them. Germline CDR1 is SGHAT and CDR2 is FQNNGV.

The V call is TRBV29-1, the J call TRBJ1-2; no clear D gene. The germline V gene encodes CDR1 SQVTM and CDR2 ANQGSEA. Trimming took 6 bases from V and 5 from J, leaving 13 bases between them. The CDR3 extends over 12 amino acids. CDR3 protein: CSVGRERYGYTF. CDR3 DNA: TGCAGCGTCGGCCGCGAGCGATATGGCTACACCTTC. Full variable domain (remainder filled in from reference TRBV29-1 and TRBJ1-2): SAVISQKPSRDICQRGTSLTIQCQVDSQVTMMFWYRQQPGQSLTLIATANQGSEATYESGFVIDKFPISRPNLTFSTLTVSNMSPEDSSIYLCSVGRERYGYTFGSGTRLTVV.

The rearrangement uses TRBV12-5 and TRBJ2-1, with D possibly TRBD1 on 6 matching bases. The CDR3 length is 14 residues. Trimming took off 1 base at V and 8 bases at J, with 12 bases between the two ends. The V gene's germline CDR1 is LGHNT and CDR2 FRNRAP. The CDR3 DNA reads TGTGCTAGTGGTTTGGGACAGGTCCAGTATGAGCAGTTCTTC. This gives the protein CASGLGQVQYEQFF. Full variable domain (rest looked up from reference TRBV12-5 and TRBJ2-1): DARVTQTPRHKVTEMGQEVTMRCQPILGHNTVFWYRQTMMQGLELLAYFRNRAPLDDSGMPKDRFSAEMPDATLATLKIQPSEPRDSAVYFCASGLGQVQYEQFFGPGTRLTVL.

The rearrangement joins TRBV10-2 to TRBJ2-3, with D maybe TRBD1 (8 bases). This CDR3 has 15 residues. The V end was cut by 6 bases, the J end by 1 base, with 14 bases between. Looked up from germline, CDR1 is WSHSY and CDR2 is SAAADI. The CDR3 protein is CASRGGTGRTDTQYF. For the CDR3, the DNA is TGCGCCAGCAGGGGGGGGACAGGACGCACAGATACGCAGTATTTT.